The next 8 T cell receptor beta chains were all read from a single sample in a study of identical twins. TCRdb called the 5' RACE reads again in MiXCR, with one record for every CDR3 protein. The data contain some 790,000 distinct CDR3 sequences, around a sixth of them singletons. The same data also contributed to another study, on T cells expressing NK-cell markers.

Sequencing used PBMCs. The receptors shown here come from a young woman in good health.

The chain combines TRBV6-2 or TRBV6-3 with TRBJ1-1, with TRBD1 as a possible D gene (5 bases). Germline-derived CDR1 and CDR2 are MNHEY and SVGEGT. V was shortened by 2 bases and J by 4 bases, with 8 bases between the two germline ends. The CDR3 runs 13 residues. The CDR3 here is CASSYVGGTEAFF. CDR3 in DNA: TGTGCCAGCAGTTACGTCGGGGGCACTGAAGCTTTCTTT.

The chain has TRBV6-5 and TRBJ2-7, with D maybe TRBD2 (5 bases). V shed 6 bases and J shed 3 bases, with 9 bases lying between them. The V gene's germline CDR1 is MNHEY and CDR2 SVGAGI. The CDR3 consists of 12 residues. The DNA for the CDR3 is TGTGCCAGCAGCCGGGATCTCTACGAGCAGTACTTC. Its protein is CASSRDLYEQYF.

The chain joins TRBV27 to TRBJ2-3; 7 bases are shared with TRBD1. Trimming removed 3 bases from V and 2 bases from J; junction bases left unmatched: 5. The germline CDR1 and CDR2 sequences are MNHEY and SMNVEV (reference sequence). The CDR3 consists of 15 residues. The CDR3 DNA is TGTGCCAGCAGTTTCCGGACAGGCCTCACAGATACGCAGTATTTT. Amino acids: CASSFRTGLTDTQYF.

V gene TRBV6-5 combines with J gene TRBJ2-7, with unresolved D. CDR1 and CDR2 from the germline V gene are MNHEY and SVGAGI. CDR3 size: 12 residues. V shed 2 bases and J shed 6 bases, with 8 bases lying between them. CDR3 nucleotide sequence: TGTGCCAGCAGTTACGTAGGGTCCGAGCAGTACTTC. Protein product: CASSYVGSEQYF.

The V and J genes are TRBV5-1 and TRBJ2-2; the D gene is possibly TRBD1 (6 bases). V was shortened by 5 bases and J by 1 base, with 27 bases between the two germline ends. In germline, CDR1 is SGHRS, CDR2 YFSETQ. This CDR3 comprises 20 residues. The CDR3 here is CASRANPAPPGHRNTGELFF. The CDR3, as DNA: TGCGCCAGCAGAGCGAACCCTGCTCCACCGGGACACAGGAACACCGGGGAGCTGTTTTTT.

The table lists this clonotype with a count of one. The chain has TRBV18 and TRBJ1-1; tentatively, D is TRBD1 (5 bases). V was trimmed by 3 bases and J by 8 bases, leaving 10 bases between them. Looked up from germline, CDR1 is KGHSH and CDR2 is LQKENI. The CDR3 consists of 12 residues. The CDR3 nucleotides are TGTGCCAGCTCACCCGGCAGGGAAGAAGCTTTCTTT. Protein sequence: CASSPGREEAFF.

The chain joins TRBV7-2 to TRBJ2-3; D might be TRBD2 (6 bases). Germline CDR1 and CDR2: SGHTA and FQGNSA. The length of the CDR3 is 14 residues. V dropped 2 bases and J dropped 10 bases, with 16 bases sitting between them. CDR3 residues: CASSLRAVGSAQYF. DNA for the CDR3: TGTGCCAGCAGCTTAAGGGCCGTCGGGAGCGCGCAGTATTTT.

This clonotype was detected a few times. This chain connects TRBV11-3 to TRBJ2-4; 8 bases fit TRBD1. Germline trimming cut 5 bases from V and 8 bases from J; bases unmatched to any gene: 8. The CDR3 is 14 amino acids. Germline-derived CDR1 and CDR2 are SGHNT and YENEEA. The CDR3: CASSPGQATDIQYF. CDR3 coding DNA: TGTGCCAGCAGCCCGGGACAGGCAACCGACATTCAGTACTTC.